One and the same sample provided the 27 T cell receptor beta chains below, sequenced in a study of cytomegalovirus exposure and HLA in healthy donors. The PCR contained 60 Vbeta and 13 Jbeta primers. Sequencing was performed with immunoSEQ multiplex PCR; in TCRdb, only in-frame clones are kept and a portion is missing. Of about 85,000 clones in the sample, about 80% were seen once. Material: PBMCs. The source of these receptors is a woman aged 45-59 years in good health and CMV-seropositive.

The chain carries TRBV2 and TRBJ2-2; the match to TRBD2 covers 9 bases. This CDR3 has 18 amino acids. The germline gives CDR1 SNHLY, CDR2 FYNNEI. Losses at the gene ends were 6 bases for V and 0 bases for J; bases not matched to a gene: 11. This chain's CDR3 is CASRPGTSRASNTGELFF. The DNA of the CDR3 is TGTGCCAGCAGGCCAGGGACTAGCAGAGCCTCGAACACCGGGGAGCTGTTTTTT.

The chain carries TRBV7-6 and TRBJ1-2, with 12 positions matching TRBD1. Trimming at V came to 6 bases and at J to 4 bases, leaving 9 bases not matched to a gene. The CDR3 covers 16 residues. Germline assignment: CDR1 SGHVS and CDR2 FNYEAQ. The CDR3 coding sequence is TGTGCCAGCAGTAAAGTACCGGGACAGGGGGCCTATGGCTACACCTTC. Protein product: CASSKVPGQGAYGYTF. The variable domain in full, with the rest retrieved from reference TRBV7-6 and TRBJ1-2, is GAGVSQSPRYKVTKRGQDVALRCDPISGHVSLYWYRQALGQGPEFLTYFNYEAQQDKSGLPNDRFSAERPEGSISTLTIQRTEQRDSAMYRCASSKVPGQGAYGYTFGSGTRLTVV.

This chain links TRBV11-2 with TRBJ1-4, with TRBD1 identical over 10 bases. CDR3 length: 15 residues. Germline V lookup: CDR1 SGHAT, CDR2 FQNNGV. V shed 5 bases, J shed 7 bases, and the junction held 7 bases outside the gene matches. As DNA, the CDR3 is TGTGCCAGCAGCCCTGCTGGGACAGGGGTTGAAAAACTGTTTTTT. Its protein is CASSPAGTGVEKLFF.

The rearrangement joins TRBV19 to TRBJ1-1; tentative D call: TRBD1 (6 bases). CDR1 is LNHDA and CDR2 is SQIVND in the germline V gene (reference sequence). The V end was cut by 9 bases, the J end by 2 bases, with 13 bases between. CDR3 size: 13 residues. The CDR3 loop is CASAQGLNTEAFF. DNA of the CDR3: TGTGCCAGCGCGCAGGGGTTAAACACTGAAGCTTTCTTT.

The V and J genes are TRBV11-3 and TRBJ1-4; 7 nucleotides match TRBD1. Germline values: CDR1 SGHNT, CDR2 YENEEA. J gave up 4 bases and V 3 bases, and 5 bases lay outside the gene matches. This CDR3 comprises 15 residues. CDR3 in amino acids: CASSLIGTVNEKLFF. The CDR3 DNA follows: TGTGCCAGCAGCTTGATCGGGACAGTTAATGAAAAACTGTTTTTT.

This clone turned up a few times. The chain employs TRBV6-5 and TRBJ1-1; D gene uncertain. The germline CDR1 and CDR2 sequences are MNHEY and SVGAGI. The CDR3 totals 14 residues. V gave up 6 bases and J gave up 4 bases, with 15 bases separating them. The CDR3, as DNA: TGTGCCAGCAGGCTCACTTCGGCGGGCACTGAAGCTTTCTTT. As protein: CASRLTSAGTEAFF.

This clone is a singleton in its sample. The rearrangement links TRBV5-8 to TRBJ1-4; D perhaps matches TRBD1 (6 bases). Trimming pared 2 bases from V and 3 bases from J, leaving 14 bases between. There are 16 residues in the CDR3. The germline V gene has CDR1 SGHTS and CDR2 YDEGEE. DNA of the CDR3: TGTGCCAGCAGCTTCCAGGGGTCTACGGCTAATGAAAAACTGTTTTTT. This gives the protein CASSFQGSTANEKLFF. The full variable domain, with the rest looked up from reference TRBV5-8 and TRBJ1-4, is EAGVTQSPTHLIKTRGQQATLRCSPISGHTSVYWYQQALGLGLQFLLWYDEGEERNRGNFPPRFSGRQFPNYSSELNVNALELEDSALYLCASSFQGSTANEKLFFGSGTQLSVL.

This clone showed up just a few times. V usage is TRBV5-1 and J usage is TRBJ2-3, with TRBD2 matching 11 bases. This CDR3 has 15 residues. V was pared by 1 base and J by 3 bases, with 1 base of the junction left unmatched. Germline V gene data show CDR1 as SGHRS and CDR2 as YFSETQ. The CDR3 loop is CASSLTSGGTDTQYF. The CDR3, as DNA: TGCGCCAGCAGCTTGACTAGCGGGGGTACAGATACGCAGTATTTT.

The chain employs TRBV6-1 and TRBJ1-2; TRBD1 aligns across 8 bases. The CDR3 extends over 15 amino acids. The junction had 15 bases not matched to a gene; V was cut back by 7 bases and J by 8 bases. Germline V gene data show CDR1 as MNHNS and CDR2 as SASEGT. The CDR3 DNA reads TGTGCCAGCAATCCTTCGACAGGGGTGGTAATCGGCTACACCTTC. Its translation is CASNPSTGVVIGYTF.

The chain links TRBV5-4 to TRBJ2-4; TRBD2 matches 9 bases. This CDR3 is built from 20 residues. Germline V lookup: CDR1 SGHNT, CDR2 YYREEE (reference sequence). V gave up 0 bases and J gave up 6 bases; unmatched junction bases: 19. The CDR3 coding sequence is TGTGCCAGCAGCTTGGAACGTGTATCGAGCGGGGGGTTCGGGGGAAACATTCAGTACTTC. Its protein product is CASSLERVSSGGFGGNIQYF.

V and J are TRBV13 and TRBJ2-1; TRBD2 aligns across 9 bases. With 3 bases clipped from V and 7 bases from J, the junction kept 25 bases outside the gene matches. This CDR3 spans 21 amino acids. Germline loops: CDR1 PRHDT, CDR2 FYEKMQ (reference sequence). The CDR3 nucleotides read TGTGCCAGCAGCTTCACAGCAAGACTAGCGGTGACTTTAGGGGATTCAAATGAGCAGTTCTTC. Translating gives CASSFTARLAVTLGDSNEQFF.

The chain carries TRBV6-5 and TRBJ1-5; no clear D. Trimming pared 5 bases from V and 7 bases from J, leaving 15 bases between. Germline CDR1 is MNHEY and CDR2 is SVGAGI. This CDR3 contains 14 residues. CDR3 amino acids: CASSPGNSWQPQHF. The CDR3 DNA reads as TGTGCCAGCAGTCCCGGGAACAGCTGGCAGCCCCAGCATTTT.

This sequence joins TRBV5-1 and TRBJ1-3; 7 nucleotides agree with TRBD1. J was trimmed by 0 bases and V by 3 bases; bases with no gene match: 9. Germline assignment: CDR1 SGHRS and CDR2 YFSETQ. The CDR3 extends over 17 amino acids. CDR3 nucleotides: TGCGCCAGCAGCTCGGGACAGACCAGTTTCTCTGGAAACACCATATATTTT. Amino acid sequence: CASSSGQTSFSGNTIYF.

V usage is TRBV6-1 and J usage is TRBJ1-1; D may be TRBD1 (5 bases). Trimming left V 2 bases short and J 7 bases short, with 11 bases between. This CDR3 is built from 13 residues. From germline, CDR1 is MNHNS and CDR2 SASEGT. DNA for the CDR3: TGTGCCAGCAGTGAATTTAGGAGGGGTGAAGCTTTCTTT. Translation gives CASSEFRRGEAFF.

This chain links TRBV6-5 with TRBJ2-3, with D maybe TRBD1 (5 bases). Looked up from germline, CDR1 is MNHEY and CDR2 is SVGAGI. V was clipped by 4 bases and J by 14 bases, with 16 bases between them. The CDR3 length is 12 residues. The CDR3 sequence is CASSFRQKAPYF. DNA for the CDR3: TGTGCCAGCAGTTTCAGACAGAAGGCTCCGTATTTT.

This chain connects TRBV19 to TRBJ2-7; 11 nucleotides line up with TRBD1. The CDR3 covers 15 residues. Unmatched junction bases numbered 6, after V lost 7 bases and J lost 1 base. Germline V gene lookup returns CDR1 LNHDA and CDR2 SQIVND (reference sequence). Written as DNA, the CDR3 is TGTGCCAGTACCACCGGGACAGGGGGGTCCTACGAGCAGTACTTC. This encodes CASTTGTGGSYEQYF.

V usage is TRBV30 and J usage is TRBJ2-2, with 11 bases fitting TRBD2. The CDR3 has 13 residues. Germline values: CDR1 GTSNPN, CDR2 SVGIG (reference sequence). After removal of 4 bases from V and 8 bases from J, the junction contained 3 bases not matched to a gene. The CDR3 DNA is TGTGCCTGGATAGCGGGAGGGATAGGGGAGCTGTTTTTT. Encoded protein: CAWIAGGIGELFF.

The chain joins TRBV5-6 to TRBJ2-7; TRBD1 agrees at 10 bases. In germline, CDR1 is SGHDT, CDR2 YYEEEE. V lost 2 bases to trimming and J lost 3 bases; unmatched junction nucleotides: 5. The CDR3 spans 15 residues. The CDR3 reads CASSFGGTGDYEQYF. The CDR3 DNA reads TGTGCCAGCAGCTTTGGAGGGACAGGGGACTACGAGCAGTACTTC.

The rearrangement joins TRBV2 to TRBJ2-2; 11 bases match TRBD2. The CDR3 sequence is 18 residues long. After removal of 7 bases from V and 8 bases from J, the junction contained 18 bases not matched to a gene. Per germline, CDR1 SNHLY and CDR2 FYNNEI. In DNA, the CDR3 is TGTGCCAGCATCCTGAGCCCTCTAGCGGGAGGAGGGAGTGGGGAGCTGTTTTTT. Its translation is CASILSPLAGGGSGELFF.

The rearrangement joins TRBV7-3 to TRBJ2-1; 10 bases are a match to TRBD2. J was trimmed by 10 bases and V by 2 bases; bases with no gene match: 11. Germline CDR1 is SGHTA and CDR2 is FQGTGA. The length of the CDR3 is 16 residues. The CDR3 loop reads CASSLGWEREGPEQFF. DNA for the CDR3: TGTGCCAGCAGCTTAGGCTGGGAGCGGGAGGGCCCCGAGCAGTTCTTC.

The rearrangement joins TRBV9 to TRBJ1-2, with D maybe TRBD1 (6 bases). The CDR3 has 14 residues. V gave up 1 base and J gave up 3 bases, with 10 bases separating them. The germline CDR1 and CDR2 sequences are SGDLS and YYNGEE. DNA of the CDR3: TGTGCCAGCAGCGTAACGGCAGGGGACTATGGCTACACCTTC. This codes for CASSVTAGDYGYTF.

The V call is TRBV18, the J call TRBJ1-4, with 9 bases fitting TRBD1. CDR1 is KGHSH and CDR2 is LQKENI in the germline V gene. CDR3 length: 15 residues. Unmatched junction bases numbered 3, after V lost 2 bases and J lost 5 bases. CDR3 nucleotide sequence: TGTGCCAGCTCACCATTAGGACAGGGGAATGAAAAACTGTTTTTT. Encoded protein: CASSPLGQGNEKLFF.

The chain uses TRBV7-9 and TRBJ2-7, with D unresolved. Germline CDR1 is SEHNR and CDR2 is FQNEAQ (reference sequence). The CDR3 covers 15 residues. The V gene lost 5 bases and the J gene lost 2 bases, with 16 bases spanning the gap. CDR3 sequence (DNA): TGTGCCAGCAGCAAAGCCGCAGGTCACGCCTACGAGCAGTACTTC. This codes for CASSKAAGHAYEQYF.

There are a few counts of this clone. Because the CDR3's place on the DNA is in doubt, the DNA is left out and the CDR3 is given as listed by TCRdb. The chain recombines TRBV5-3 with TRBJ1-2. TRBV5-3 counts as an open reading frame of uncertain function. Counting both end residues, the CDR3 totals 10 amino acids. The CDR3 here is CARWVAGGTF.

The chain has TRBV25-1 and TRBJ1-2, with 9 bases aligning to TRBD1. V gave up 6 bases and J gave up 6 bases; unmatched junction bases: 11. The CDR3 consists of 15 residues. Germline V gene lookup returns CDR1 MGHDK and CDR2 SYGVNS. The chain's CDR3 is CASSYPGTGKDGYTF. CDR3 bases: TGTGCCAGCAGCTACCCGGGGACAGGGAAAGATGGCTACACCTTC.

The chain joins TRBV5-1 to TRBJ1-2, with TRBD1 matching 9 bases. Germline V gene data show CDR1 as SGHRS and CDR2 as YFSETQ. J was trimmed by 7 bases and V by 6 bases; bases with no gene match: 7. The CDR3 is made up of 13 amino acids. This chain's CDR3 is CASTEEGQGGYTF. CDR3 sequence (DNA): TGCGCCAGCACGGAGGAGGGACAGGGTGGCTACACCTTC.

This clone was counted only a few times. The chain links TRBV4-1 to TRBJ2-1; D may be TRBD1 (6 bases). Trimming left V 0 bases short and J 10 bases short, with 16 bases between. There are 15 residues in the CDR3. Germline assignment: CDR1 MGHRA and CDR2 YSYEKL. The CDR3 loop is CASSQDAGVSREQFF. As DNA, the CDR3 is TGCGCCAGCAGCCAAGACGCAGGGGTATCCCGGGAGCAGTTCTTC.